The 30 T cell receptor beta chains below all came from one sample that was sequenced in a study of blood T cell repertoires in COVID-19. Profiled with immunoSEQ multiplex PCR; TCRdb holds only in-frame clones, not every one. The table lists 100,000 to 150,000 clones, roughly 86% of them singletons. The specimen sequenced was peripheral blood. These TCRs come from a woman in her 70s with COVID-19, enrolled during active disease.

The chain recombines TRBV28 with TRBJ1-1; D uncertain. The germline V gene encodes CDR1 MDHEN and CDR2 SYDVKM. This CDR3 contains 15 residues. V dropped 7 bases and J dropped 1 base, with 16 bases sitting between them. The CDR3 DNA follows: TGTGCCAGCACCAGGACTCAGAGGACGAACACTGAAGCTTTCTTT. It translates to CASTRTQRTNTEAFF.

With regard to this clone: The germline gene is not matched at one end of the junction; a read error may be the cause. The chain uses TRBV7-7 and TRBJ2-5, with TRBD2 matching over 8 bases. The CDR3 runs 17 residues. Per the germline V gene, CDR1 is SSHAT and CDR2 is FNYEAQ (reference sequence). The CDR3 is CASRARGGSMGQETQYF. The CDR3 DNA follows: TGTGCTAGCAGGGCTCGGGGGGGGTCGATGGGTCAAGAGACCCAGTACTTC.

The J gene is TRBJ1-1, the V gene TRBV5-1, with 7 bases matching TRBD1. The CDR3 extends over 15 amino acids. Germline CDR1 is SGHRS and CDR2 is YFSETQ. Trimming at V came to 4 bases and at J to 0 bases, leaving 6 bases not matched to a gene. The CDR3, as DNA: TGCGCCAGCAGCCCGGGACAGAACATGAACACTGAAGCTTTCTTT. Translation: CASSPGQNMNTEAFF.

This chain links TRBV11-2 with TRBJ2-2; 8 bases line up with TRBD1. The CDR3 extends over 15 amino acids. V dropped 5 bases and J dropped 1; count of bases not matched to a gene: 3. Per the germline V gene, CDR1 is SGHAT and CDR2 is FQNNGV. This CDR3 is CASSRDRLNTGELFF. In nucleotides, the CDR3 is TGTGCCAGCAGCCGGGACAGGCTGAACACCGGGGAGCTGTTTTTT.

Concerning this clone: One end of the junction does not line up with germline, which may come from a read error. The V gene is TRBV5-4, the J gene TRBJ1-2; D is perhaps TRBD1 (5 bases). Germline V CDR1 and CDR2: SGHNT, YYREEE (reference sequence). There are 13 residues in the CDR3. The CDR3 sequence: CASSLDAGRRDTF. In nucleotides, the CDR3 is TGTGCCAGCAGTTTGGACGCAGGGAGGCGAGACACCTTC.

This clone appeared a single time. V and J are TRBV5-1 and TRBJ1-2; D gene ambiguous. CDR1 is SGHRS and CDR2 is YFSETQ in the germline V gene. There are 18 residues in the CDR3. The germline V and J ends were trimmed by 4 bases and 1 base, with 23 bases remaining between them. The CDR3 region has the DNA TGCGCCAGCAGCCCTGGGCTTTACGCCCCCAAATTTAACTATGGCTACACCTTC. It translates to CASSPGLYAPKFNYGYTF. The variable domain in full, with the rest retrieved from reference TRBV5-1 and TRBJ1-2, is KAGVTQTPRYLIKTRGQQVTLSCSPISGHRSVSWYQQTPGQGLQFLFEYFSETQRNKGNFPGRFSGRQFSNSRSEMNVSTLELGDSALYLCASSPGLYAPKFNYGYTFGSGTRLTVV.

The rearrangement uses TRBV19 and TRBJ1-2, with TRBD1 matching 7 bases. Trimming took 4 bases from V and 2 from J; bases not matched to a gene: 7. The CDR3 loop spans 15 amino acids. CDR1 and CDR2 from the germline V gene are LNHDA and SQIVND (reference sequence). The chain's CDR3 is CASSTQDRTNYGYTF. In DNA form, the CDR3 reads TGTGCCAGTAGTACCCAGGACAGGACCAACTATGGCTACACCTTC.

V is TRBV5-1 and J is TRBJ1-4, with TRBD1 identical over 9 bases. The germline V gene encodes CDR1 SGHRS and CDR2 YFSETQ. Trimming removed 4 bases from V and 8 bases from J; junction bases left unmatched: 9. The CDR3 is 15 residues long. The CDR3, as DNA: TGCGCCAGCAGCCCTCGGACAGGGGAGTCGGAAAAACTGTTTTTT. Translated, it gives CASSPRTGESEKLFF.

The chain has TRBV2 and TRBJ1-5, with no clear D. Between the trimmed V and J ends, which lost 3 bases and 5 bases, there was a span of 11 bases. Per the germline V gene, CDR1 is SNHLY and CDR2 is FYNNEI. The CDR3 contains 14 residues. DNA for the CDR3: TGTGCCAGCAGTGAGATTCGCGGAGATCAGCCCCAGCATTTT. As protein: CASSEIRGDQPQHF.

This clone has more than one count but fewer than ten. The chain employs TRBV12-3 or TRBV12-4 and TRBJ1-1; possibly TRBD1 for D (5 bases). V dropped 7 bases and J dropped 1 base, with 10 bases sitting between them. The CDR3 is 13 amino acids. The CDR3 DNA reads as TGTGCCAGCAACTTGGGGGGGAACACTGAAGCTTTCTTT. It is translated as CASNLGGNTEAFF.

This chain links TRBV28 with TRBJ1-4, with 7 bases that match TRBD1. Germline CDR1 reads MDHEN; CDR2 reads SYDVKM. V lost 4 bases and J lost 7; bases outside the gene matches: 6. This CDR3 comprises 14 residues. The CDR3 DNA is TGTGCCAGCAGTTCTACAGGGGCAGGTGAAAAACTGTTTTTT. It is translated as CASSSTGAGEKLFF.

The CDR3 is CASSRGGPPYNEQFF. The CDR3 nucleotides read TGTGCCAGCAGTAGGGGGGGGCCCCCCTACAATGAGCAGTTCTTC. The chain combines TRBV28 with TRBJ2-1, with D perhaps TRBD2 (7 bases). V was trimmed by 5 bases and J by 2 bases, leaving 13 bases between them. Looked up from germline, CDR1 is MDHEN and CDR2 is SYDVKM. This CDR3 has 15 amino acids.

V and J are TRBV5-1 and TRBJ1-2, with 7 bases matching TRBD1. The CDR3 loop spans 13 amino acids. Germline lookup yields CDR1 SGHRS and CDR2 YFSETQ. J lost 7 bases, V lost 1 base, and 4 bases had no gene match. This CDR3 reads CASSLNAGGGYTF. CDR3 nucleotides: TGCGCCAGCAGCTTGAATGCAGGGGGTGGCTACACCTTC.

The chain couples TRBV11-2 to TRBJ1-2; tentatively, D is TRBD1 (5 bases). Per the germline V gene, CDR1 is SGHAT and CDR2 is FQNNGV. This CDR3 region has 12 residues. Trimming shortened V by 4 bases and J by 8 bases, and 11 bases separated the two germline ends. CDR3 DNA: TGTGCCAGCAGCTATTTTTCAGGGGGCTACACCTTC. It codes for CASSYFSGGYTF.

This chain joins TRBV10-1 and TRBJ1-1; no clear D. The length of the CDR3 is 13 residues. Per germline, CDR1 WNHNN and CDR2 SYGVQD (reference sequence). Trimming took 6 bases from V and 1 from J, leaving 9 bases between them. The chain's CDR3 is CASSGTANTEAFF. As DNA, the CDR3 is TGCGCCAGCAGCGGTACAGCGAACACTGAAGCTTTCTTT.

The CDR3 sequence is CASSLDRNNEKLFF. The CDR3 DNA follows: TGTGCCAGCAGCTTAGACAGGAATAATGAAAAACTGTTTTTT. The genes are TRBV7-9 and TRBJ1-4; D may be TRBD1 (5 bases). This CDR3 comprises 14 residues. Trimming shortened V by 1 base and J by 4 bases, and 7 bases separated the two germline ends. Germline values: CDR1 SEHNR, CDR2 FQNEAQ (reference sequence).

The chain links TRBV7-8 to TRBJ1-5; D possibly corresponds to TRBD1 (5 bases). The germline V gene has CDR1 SGHVS and CDR2 FQNEAQ. V was cut by 5 bases and J by 4 bases, with 9 bases left in between. There are 13 residues in the CDR3. The CDR3 DNA reads TGTGCCAGCAGCGACAGCCTTAATCAGCCCCAGCATTTT. Protein product: CASSDSLNQPQHF.

The CDR3 protein is CASSQMSGNQPQHF. In DNA, the CDR3 is TGCGCCAGCAGCCAAATGTCCGGGAATCAGCCCCAGCATTTT. The chain employs TRBV4-1 and TRBJ1-5; D remains unclear. V shed 2 bases and J shed 4 bases, with 9 bases lying between them. The CDR3 runs to 14 residues. Germline assignment: CDR1 MGHRA and CDR2 YSYEKL.

The genes are TRBV3-1 (or the pseudogene TRBV3-2) and TRBJ1-4; 8 bases agree with TRBD1. CDR1 is LGHDT and CDR2 is YNNKEL in the germline V gene (reference sequence). Trimming removed 9 bases from V and 8 bases from J; junction bases left unmatched: 11. CDR3 size: 14 residues. The CDR3 reads CASTRQGPGEKLFF. The CDR3 coding sequence is TGTGCCAGTACCCGACAGGGGCCCGGGGAAAAACTGTTTTTT.

This clone was seen a single time. The V call is TRBV11-3, the J call TRBJ2-6, with 7 bases fitting TRBD1. V was clipped by 1 base and J by 2 bases; unmatched bases: 2. Per germline, CDR1 SGHNT and CDR2 YENEEA. This CDR3 region has 16 residues. Written as DNA, the CDR3 is TGTGCCAGCAGCTTAGGAGGGGGCGCTGGGGCCAACGTCCTGACTTTC. Translating gives CASSLGGGAGANVLTF.

V and J are TRBV28 and TRBJ1-5; possible D gene TRBD1, 5 bases. Trimming left V 6 bases short and J 6 bases short, with 9 bases between. CDR1 is MDHEN and CDR2 is SYDVKM in the germline V gene. CDR3 length: 12 residues. The CDR3 DNA reads as TGTGCCAGCAGCCCCGGGGGTCAGCCCCAGCATTTT. As protein: CASSPGGQPQHF.

V usage is TRBV6-4 and J usage is TRBJ1-5; maybe TRBD1 (5 bases). The V gene's germline CDR1 is MRHNA and CDR2 SNTAGT. Trimming took 7 bases from V and 0 from J, leaving 19 bases between them. There are 17 residues in the CDR3. The CDR3 region has the DNA TGTGCCAGCACCATCGACAGACCCACGTATAGCAATCAGCCCCAGCATTTT. Its translation: CASTIDRPTYSNQPQHF.

This sequence joins TRBV28 and TRBJ1-6, with TRBD1 as a possible D gene (6 bases). V gave up 5 bases and J gave up 6 bases, with 14 bases separating them. Looked up from germline, CDR1 is MDHEN and CDR2 is SYDVKM. This CDR3 contains 15 residues. The CDR3 sequence: CASSPSGAANSPLHF. The CDR3 DNA is TGTGCCAGCAGTCCCTCAGGGGCCGCTAATTCACCCCTCCACTTT.

This clone has only a few counts. The rearrangement uses TRBV27 and TRBJ1-2, with D unresolved. Germline assignment: CDR1 MNHEY and CDR2 SMNVEV (reference sequence). Trimming left V 0 bases short and J 1 base short, with 21 bases between. The CDR3 length is 19 residues. This chain's CDR3 is CASSLSPTTKANYNYGYTF. CDR3 DNA: TGTGCCAGCAGTTTATCCCCGACCACCAAAGCTAACTATAACTATGGCTACACCTTC.

The chain recombines TRBV19 with TRBJ2-5; tentatively, D is TRBD1 (6 bases). V gave up 5 bases and J gave up 2 bases, with 15 bases separating them. This CDR3 is built from 15 residues. Germline V gene lookup returns CDR1 LNHDA and CDR2 SQIVND (reference sequence). CDR3 coding DNA: TGTGCCAGTAGTGCGCGCCGGCAGGGGCAAGAGACCCAGTACTTC. Amino acid sequence: CASSARRQGQETQYF.

The chain combines TRBV6-5 with TRBJ1-5; no firm D call. The ends were cut back, 6 bases at V and 0 bases at J, with 9 bases in the middle. The length of the CDR3 is 14 residues. Germline CDR1 reads MNHEY; CDR2 reads SVGAGI. The DNA of the CDR3 is TGTGCCAGCAGCCCCACAGATAGCAATCAGCCCCAGCATTTT. Residues: CASSPTDSNQPQHF.

The chain recombines TRBV7-9 with TRBJ1-2, with TRBD1 matching over 7 bases. The junction had 6 bases not matched to a gene; V was cut back by 5 bases and J by 9 bases. CDR1 and CDR2 (germline): SEHNR, FQNEAQ (reference sequence). CDR3 length: 12 amino acids. The CDR3 loop is CASSPRQGRYTF. The CDR3 DNA follows: TGTGCCAGCAGCCCTCGACAGGGACGCTACACCTTC.

This chain uses TRBV5-1 with TRBJ2-1; tentatively, D is TRBD2 (6 bases). This CDR3 comprises 13 residues. Between the trimmed V and J ends, which lost 8 bases and 6 bases, there was a span of 15 bases. The germline V gene has CDR1 SGHRS and CDR2 YFSETQ. CDR3 sequence: CASRPRGLNEQFF. CDR3 nucleotide sequence: TGCGCCAGTCGGCCCCGGGGACTCAATGAGCAGTTCTTC.

The gene calls are TRBV28 and TRBJ1-4; D not resolved. The CDR3 totals 14 residues. In germline, CDR1 is MDHEN, CDR2 SYDVKM. V gave up 2 bases and J gave up 8 bases, with 12 bases separating them. This CDR3 reads CASSLARREEKLFF. Here the CDR3 DNA reads TGTGCCAGCAGTTTAGCTCGACGGGAGGAAAAACTGTTTTTT.

This chain links TRBV3-1 (or the pseudogene TRBV3-2) with TRBJ1-1, with D possibly TRBD1 on 5 matching bases. V was pared by 5 bases and J by 2 bases, with 12 bases between. Germline V gene data show CDR1 as LGHDT and CDR2 as YNNKEL (reference sequence). CDR3 length: 14 residues. The CDR3 region is CASSTYTGNTEAFF. Written as DNA, the CDR3 is TGTGCCAGCAGCACCTACACAGGAAACACTGAAGCTTTCTTT.